These 27 T cell receptor beta chains were sequenced from one sample in a study of blood T cell repertoires in COVID-19. Clones were sequenced by immunoSEQ multiplex PCR, and TCRdb holds only the in-frame ones, with some missing. In the table there are about 300,000 clones, roughly nine tenths of which are singletons. The specimen was peripheral blood. The receptor source for this set is a young woman with COVID-19, enrolled during active disease.

This chain joins TRBV28 and TRBJ2-7; TRBD2 matches at 12 bases. Germline V gene sequence: CDR1 MDHEN, CDR2 SYDVKM. The trim removed 7 bases at V and 3 bases at J, leaving 7 bases unmatched. The CDR3 loop spans 15 amino acids. CDR3 nucleotides: TGTGCCAGCACCCCGGGACTAGCGGGTTTCTACGAGCAGTACTTC. As protein: CASTPGLAGFYEQYF. The whole variable domain, filled in from reference TRBV28 and TRBJ2-7, reads DVKVTQSSRYLVKRTGEKVFLECVQDMDHENMFWYRQDPGLGLRLIYFSYDVKMKEKGDIPEGYSVSREKKERFSLILESASTNQTSMYLCASTPGLAGFYEQYFGPGTRLTVT.

The chain links TRBV29-1 to TRBJ2-7, with 7 bases that match TRBD1. Germline-derived CDR1 and CDR2 are SQVTM and ANQGSEA. The CDR3 length is 13 residues. Losses at the gene ends were 3 bases for V and 6 bases for J; bases not matched to a gene: 8. Here the CDR3 DNA reads TGCAGCGTTGAGGTAGACAGGGTTGGCGAGCAGTACTTC. Amino acid sequence: CSVEVDRVGEQYF.

The DNA of the CDR3 is TGTGCCAGCTCCGGACTAGCGGACTACAATGAGCAGTTCTTC. This translates into CASSGLADYNEQFF. The genes are TRBV6-5 and TRBJ2-1; the match to TRBD2 covers 10 bases. This CDR3 region has 14 residues. The J segment lost 3 bases and the V segment lost 8 bases, leaving 4 bases of the junction unmatched. The germline gives CDR1 MNHEY, CDR2 SVGAGI.

The V call is TRBV10-3, the J call TRBJ1-6, with D perhaps matching TRBD1 (5 bases). Between the trimmed V and J ends, which lost 2 bases and 6 bases, there was a span of 17 bases. Germline CDR1 and CDR2: ENHRY and SYGVKD. CDR3 length equals 17 residues. Written as DNA, the CDR3 is TGTGCCATCAGTGAGGGGGGGTCTCAACGGGGTAATTCACCCCTCCACTTT. Translated: CAISEGGSQRGNSPLHF.

This clone has just one count. In the same sample, other DNA sequences code for this CDR3. The chain carries TRBV7-3 and TRBJ2-1; 9 bases fit TRBD2. The CDR3 totals 14 residues. With 2 bases clipped from V and 7 bases from J, the junction kept 3 bases outside the gene matches. CDR1 and CDR2 (germline): SGHTA, FQGTGA. CDR3 sequence: CASSLGLAGNEQFF. The CDR3 region has the DNA TGTGCCAGCAGCTTAGGTCTAGCGGGGAATGAGCAGTTCTTC.

Written as DNA, the CDR3 is TGCGCCAGCAGCCAGGCAGGTGGCTACACCTTC. The encoded protein is CASSQAGGYTF. The rearrangement uses TRBV4-1 and TRBJ1-2; D is unclear. This CDR3 has 11 residues. V lost 3 bases, J lost 7 bases, and 6 bases lay in between. Germline CDR1 and CDR2: MGHRA and YSYEKL.

The J gene is TRBJ1-5, the V gene TRBV12-3 or TRBV12-4; 7 bases fit TRBD1. J was trimmed by 10 bases and V by 6 bases; bases with no gene match: 6. The length of the CDR3 is 12 residues. CDR3 protein: CASSYTGVPQHF. As DNA, the CDR3 is TGTGCCAGCAGCTATACAGGGGTCCCCCAGCATTTT.

This chain connects TRBV19 to TRBJ1-6; no reliable D call. The CDR3 loop spans 15 amino acids. V lost 3 bases and J lost 6, with 12 bases in between. Germline loops: CDR1 LNHDA, CDR2 SQIVND (reference sequence). The CDR3 region has the DNA TGTGCCAGTAGTATTGACCGGGGTTCTAATTCACCCCTCCACTTT. It codes for CASSIDRGSNSPLHF.

The chain carries TRBV5-1 and TRBJ1-3; 9 positions match TRBD1. The CDR3 is 16 amino acids. Germline V lookup: CDR1 SGHRS, CDR2 YFSETQ. V lost 0 bases, J lost 2 bases, and 3 bases stayed unmatched. CDR3 nucleotides: TGCGCCAGCAGCTTGGAGACAGGGGGACCTGGAAACACCATATATTTT. Its protein is CASSLETGGPGNTIYF.

The chain links TRBV2 to TRBJ1-3; weak D call: TRBD1 (5 bases). Germline V gene sequence: CDR1 SNHLY, CDR2 FYNNEI. V was cut by 6 bases and J by 3 bases, with 12 bases left in between. The CDR3 loop spans 14 amino acids. Here the CDR3 reads CASSHDSFGNTIYF. The DNA of the CDR3 is TGTGCCAGCAGCCACGACAGTTTTGGAAACACCATATATTTT.

The CDR3: CASSQDGARGYYEQYF. CDR3 DNA: TGCGCCAGCAGCCAAGATGGGGCTCGGGGGTACTACGAGCAGTACTTC. This chain uses TRBV4-1 with TRBJ2-7; possible D gene TRBD2, 6 bases. The CDR3 is 16 residues long. V shed 0 bases and J shed 3 bases, with 15 bases lying between them. Germline assignment: CDR1 MGHRA and CDR2 YSYEKL.

The chain has TRBV6-1 and TRBJ2-5; 7 positions agree with TRBD1. The trim removed 2 bases at V and 4 bases at J, leaving 7 bases unmatched. From germline, CDR1 is MNHNS and CDR2 SASEGT. The CDR3 is made up of 15 amino acids. CDR3: CASSEKGAWGETQYF. The CDR3 DNA is TGTGCCAGCAGTGAAAAGGGGGCGTGGGGAGAGACCCAGTACTTC.

The V gene is TRBV3-1 (or the pseudogene TRBV3-2), the J gene TRBJ1-2; 9 bases line up with TRBD1. Trimming at V came to 4 bases and at J to 2 bases, leaving 5 bases not matched to a gene. Germline lookup yields CDR1 LGHDT and CDR2 YNNKEL (reference sequence). There are 15 residues in the CDR3. The CDR3 sequence: CASSPGTGRNYGYTF. The CDR3 coding sequence is TGTGCCAGCAGCCCCGGGACAGGGAGAAACTATGGCTACACCTTC.

The rearrangement joins TRBV10-3 to TRBJ2-1, with 10 bases fitting TRBD1. The V gene end was trimmed by 6 bases and the J gene end by 5 bases; junction bases not matched to a gene: 7. CDR3 length: 15 amino acids. CDR1 is ENHRY, CDR2 SYGVKD, per germline. CDR3 DNA sequence: TGTGCCATCAGAATTCGACAGGGGGCGAACAATGAGCAGTTCTTC. Translation: CAIRIRQGANNEQFF.

V gene TRBV6-5 combines with J gene TRBJ2-7, with TRBD2 matching 12 bases. The CDR3 contains 15 residues. The germline CDR1 and CDR2 sequences are MNHEY and SVGAGI. J lost 5 bases, V lost 7 bases, and 9 bases had no gene match. CDR3 coding DNA: TGTGCCAGCATTTCCGGACTAGCGGGGATCAACGAGCAGTACTTC. Translation gives CASISGLAGINEQYF.

On this clone: Other nucleotide sequences in the sample specify the same CDR3. The chain couples TRBV6-5 to TRBJ1-2; 7 positions agree with TRBD1. This CDR3 region has 13 residues. Germline V gene sequence: CDR1 MNHEY, CDR2 SVGAGI. Trimming took 5 bases from V and 2 from J; bases not matched to a gene: 2. In DNA, the CDR3 is TGTGCCAGCAGTAGGACAGGCAACTATGGCTACACCTTC. This gives the protein CASSRTGNYGYTF.

This chain uses TRBV19 with TRBJ2-7; tentatively, D is TRBD1 (5 bases). This CDR3 has 13 amino acids. Trimming left V 5 bases short and J 7 bases short, with 15 bases between. Germline CDR1 and CDR2: LNHDA and SQIVND (reference sequence). CDR3 sequence reads: CASSQGYLWEQYF. The CDR3 DNA reads TGTGCCAGTAGTCAGGGATACCTTTGGGAGCAGTACTTC.

This rearrangement joins TRBV7-7 to TRBJ2-5; 8 nucleotides match TRBD1. The CDR3 has 14 residues. CDR1 is SSHAT and CDR2 is FNYEAQ in the germline V gene (reference sequence). J gave up 7 bases and V 5 bases, and 9 bases lay outside the gene matches. The CDR3 coding sequence is TGTGCCAGCAGCCCCGTTCAGGGGGCTGGGACCCAGTACTTC. Protein sequence: CASSPVQGAGTQYF. The whole variable domain, filled in from reference TRBV7-7 and TRBJ2-5, reads GAGVSQSPRYKVTKRGQDVTLRCDPISSHATLYWYQQALGQGPEFLTYFNYEAQPDKSGLPSDRFSAERPEGSISTLTIQRTEQRDSAMYRCASSPVQGAGTQYFGPGTRLLVL.

The gene calls are TRBV19 and TRBJ1-2, with TRBD1 identical over 8 bases. The ends lost 9 bases at V and 4 bases at J; junction bases unmatched: 4. Germline assignment: CDR1 LNHDA and CDR2 SQIVND (reference sequence). The CDR3 totals 12 residues. The CDR3 region has the DNA TGTGCCAGCTCTGACAGGGGCTATGGCTACACCTTC. This sequence encodes CASSDRGYGYTF.

The chain links TRBV19 to TRBJ1-2, with 12 nucleotides matching TRBD1. V lost 4 bases, J lost 7 bases, and 4 bases stayed unmatched. Germline loops: CDR1 LNHDA, CDR2 SQIVND (reference sequence). The CDR3 sequence is 14 residues long. The CDR3: CASSRGQGAPGYTF. The CDR3 DNA sequence: TGTGCCAGTAGTAGGGGACAGGGGGCGCCTGGCTACACCTTC.

CDR3 DNA sequence: TGTGCCAGCAGTGAAGGGCTAGCCTTACTATCCTACGAGCAGTACTTC. Its protein product is CASSEGLALLSYEQYF. This chain links TRBV2 with TRBJ2-7; possible D gene TRBD2, 5 bases. V gave up 1 base and J gave up 1 base, with 14 bases separating them. Per the germline V gene, CDR1 is SNHLY and CDR2 is FYNNEI. This CDR3 has 16 residues.

V and J are TRBV19 and TRBJ1-5; unclear D gene. V gave up 10 bases and J gave up 0 bases, with 10 bases separating them. Germline loops: CDR1 LNHDA, CDR2 SQIVND (reference sequence). The CDR3 sequence is 13 residues long. The CDR3 sequence: CATSGNSNQPQHF. DNA for the CDR3: TGTGCCACTTCAGGTAATAGCAATCAGCCCCAGCATTTT.

The chain combines TRBV19 with TRBJ1-4; D might be TRBD1 (6 bases). Trimming stripped 5 bases from V and 8 bases from J, with 12 bases between. The CDR3 is made up of 13 amino acids. Germline CDR1 LNHDA, CDR2 SQIVND (reference sequence). CDR3 DNA: TGTGCCAGTAGTCTCAACAGGGAGGAAAAACTGTTTTTT. This sequence encodes CASSLNREEKLFF.

The chain uses TRBV5-4 and TRBJ2-7; TRBD1 aligns across 8 bases. V dropped 0 bases and J dropped 3; count of bases not matched to a gene: 8. The germline V gene encodes CDR1 SGHNT and CDR2 YYREEE (reference sequence). CDR3 size: 16 residues. The CDR3 DNA is TGTGCCAGCAGCTTGGGGACAGGGAGTCCTTACTACGAGCAGTACTTC. It encodes CASSLGTGSPYYEQYF. Using reference TRBV5-4 and TRBJ2-7 for the parts outside the CDR3, the full variable domain is ETGVTQSPTHLIKTRGQQVTLRCSSQSGHNTVSWYQQALGQGPQFIFQYYREEENGRGNFPPRFSGLQFPNYSSELNVNALELDDSALYLCASSLGTGSPYYEQYFGPGTRLTVT.

This clone occurred once. The rearrangement joins TRBV15 to TRBJ2-4; a weak D match, TRBD2 (5 bases). CDR3 length equals 15 residues. Germline V gives CDR1 LNHNV, CDR2 YYDKDF (reference sequence). V was clipped by 0 bases and J by 5 bases, with 11 bases between them. The CDR3 is CATSRDLGRENIQYF. The CDR3 region has the DNA TGTGCCACCAGCAGAGACCTAGGGCGGGAAAACATTCAGTACTTC. Full variable domain (remainder filled in from reference TRBV15 and TRBJ2-4): DAMVIQNPRYQVTQFGKPVTLSCSQTLNHNVMYWYQQKSSQAPKLLFHYYDKDFNNEADTPDNFQSRRPNTSFCFLDIRSPGLGDTAMYLCATSRDLGRENIQYFGAGTRLSVL.

The gene calls are TRBV27 and TRBJ1-6; weak D call: TRBD1 (6 bases). Trimming pared 10 bases from V and 10 bases from J, leaving 20 bases between. The CDR3 covers 14 residues. Germline V gene lookup returns CDR1 MNHEY and CDR2 SMNVEV (reference sequence). The CDR3 coding sequence is TGTGCCACCGATCCAACAGGGATGGGATCACCCCTCCACTTT. It yields the protein CATDPTGMGSPLHF.

The gene calls are TRBV6-5 and TRBJ2-1; tentatively, D is TRBD1 (6 bases). V was trimmed by 6 bases and J by 15 bases, leaving 18 bases between them. The CDR3 loop spans 12 amino acids. Germline CDR1 reads MNHEY; CDR2 reads SVGAGI. The CDR3 nucleotides read TGTGCCAGCAGCTGGGGGCCGGACGGGTGGTTCTTC. Translated: CASSWGPDGWFF.